This T cell receptor (beta chain) was identified during a study of T cells in Graves' hyperthyroidism and ophthalmopathy. Exclusion followed for patients with uncontrolled infection, other autoimmune disease, pregnancy or lactation. Germline assignment: CDR1 MDHEN and CDR2 SYDVKM. The CDR3 runs 12 residues. V was trimmed by 3 bases and J by 8 bases, leaving 7 bases between them. TCR beta CDR3 region amplification was performed from RNA transcripts. RT-PCR in the first round (using the HTBI primer set) targeted the TCR CDR3. TCRdb independently ran MiXCR on the multiplex PCR reads; one entry per CDR3 protein. In the table there are approximately 98,000 distinct CDR3 sequences, 35% to 45% of which are singletons.

The chain is built from TRBV28 and TRBJ2-2; D gene unclear. The sequencing input was peripheral blood or thyroid tissue (not recorded which). This clonotype originated in a woman between 25 and 40 years old with Graves' hyperthyroidism. The CDR3 DNA reads TGTGCCAGCAGTTTTTGGTTAGGGGAGCTGTTTTTT. This sequence encodes CASSFWLGELFF.